The 19 T cell receptor beta chains presented below share a single source sample, sequenced in a study of naive CD8 T cells in extremely preterm neonates. The study, taken as a whole, reports: Preterm CDR3s were shorter than older groups', with fewer N additions and less trimming.

Extremely preterm deliveries at about 22-27 weeks of gestation provided the preterm samples. Some clones are missing from TCRdb's copy, which holds only in-frame ones; the method was immunoSEQ multiplex PCR. The sample consists of fewer than 25,000 clones, approximately 88% of them appearing once. Which antigens these TCRs recognize remains unknown. Material: naive CD8+ T cells from cord blood. The receptor set was obtained from a boy who was born preterm.

The chain employs TRBV7-3 and TRBJ2-3; 12 bases are a match to TRBD2. CDR3 length equals 14 residues. Germline CDR1 reads SGHTA; CDR2 reads FQGTGA. With V trimmed by 4 bases and J by 4 bases, 0 bases remained unmatched. The CDR3 DNA follows: TGTGCCAGCAGCTCTAGCGGGGGGGCAGATACGCAGTATTTT. This translates into CASSSSGGADTQYF.

This chain joins TRBV23-1 and TRBJ1-1, with 9 positions matching TRBD1. TRBV23-1 is reported as an ORF; its role is uncertain. Trimming removed 0 bases from V and 4 bases from J; junction bases left unmatched: 0. The CDR3 sequence is 14 residues long. The CDR3 loop reads CASSQSTGGTEAFF. CDR3 DNA sequence: TGCGCCAGCAGTCAATCGACAGGGGGCACTGAAGCTTTCTTT.

Remarks on this clone: The sample contains more than one DNA sequence encoding this CDR3. V gene TRBV27 combines with J gene TRBJ2-7; maybe TRBD2 (6 bases). The CDR3 spans 12 residues. V lost 2 bases and J lost 4, with 6 bases in between. Germline CDR1 reads MNHEY; CDR2 reads SMNVEV (reference sequence). The CDR3 nucleotides read TGTGCCAGCAGTTTAGGAGGGTACGAGCAGTACTTC. Encoded protein: CASSLGGYEQYF.

Details on this clone: Different DNA sequences within this sample yield the same CDR3. This rearrangement joins TRBV7-3 to TRBJ2-3; TRBD2 matches at 13 bases. This CDR3 contains 16 residues. Germline V CDR1 and CDR2: SGHTA, FQGTGA. Germline trimming cut 2 bases from V and 1 base from J; bases unmatched to any gene: 0. The CDR3 loop is CASSLGLAGGTDTQYF. The CDR3 DNA sequence: TGTGCCAGCAGCTTAGGACTAGCGGGGGGCACAGATACGCAGTATTTT.

The V and J genes are TRBV25-1 and TRBJ2-1; 14 bases line up with TRBD2. The germline V gene encodes CDR1 MGHDK and CDR2 SYGVNS. The ends lost 4 bases at V and 7 bases at J; junction bases unmatched: 0. The CDR3 covers 14 residues. The CDR3 protein is CASSGLAGGNEQFF. CDR3 in DNA: TGTGCCAGCAGTGGACTAGCGGGGGGGAATGAGCAGTTCTTC. The entire variable domain, with the rest obtained from reference TRBV25-1 and TRBJ2-1, is as follows: EADIYQTPRYLVIGTGKKITLECSQTMGHDKMYWYQQDPGMELHLIHYSYGVNSTEKGDLSSESTVSRIRTEHFPLTLESARPSHTSQYLCASSGLAGGNEQFFGPGTRLTVL.

The rearrangement links TRBV5-1 to TRBJ2-3; tentatively, D is TRBD1 (6 bases). V lost 4 bases to trimming and J lost 1 base, with 10 bases between them. CDR1 is SGHRS, CDR2 YFSETQ, per germline. The CDR3 is made up of 14 amino acids. Here the CDR3 reads CASSPYRGTDTQYF. CDR3 coding DNA: TGCGCCAGCAGCCCCTACAGGGGCACAGATACGCAGTATTTT.

The V call is TRBV4-1, the J call TRBJ2-7; tentative D call: TRBD2 (6 bases). The CDR3 is 13 amino acids. Germline CDR1 reads MGHRA; CDR2 reads YSYEKL. V shed 1 base and J shed 3 bases, with 7 bases lying between them. The CDR3, as DNA: TGCGCCAGCAGCCAAGCGGGGGACTACGAGCAGTACTTC. Amino acids: CASSQAGDYEQYF.

The rearrangement links TRBV5-1 to TRBJ1-6, with 7 bases lining up with TRBD1. Germline CDR1 reads SGHRS; CDR2 reads YFSETQ. CDR3 length: 12 amino acids. V was pared by 5 bases and J by 7 bases, with 0 bases of the junction left unmatched. This CDR3 reads CASRTGNSPLHF. CDR3 nucleotide sequence: TGCGCCAGCAGGACAGGGAATTCACCCCTCCACTTT.

The chain has TRBV25-1 and TRBJ2-7; D remains unclear. Germline V gene lookup returns CDR1 MGHDK and CDR2 SYGVNS. The CDR3 is 11 amino acids. The V and J ends lost 4 bases and 0 bases respectively, with 1 base between them. This CDR3 reads CASSGSYEQYF. As DNA, the CDR3 is TGTGCCAGCAGTGGCTCCTACGAGCAGTACTTC.

The chain is built from TRBV10-1 and TRBJ2-7, with 8 bases that match TRBD1. The ends lost 2 bases at V and 3 bases at J; junction bases unmatched: 0. The CDR3 contains 13 residues. CDR1 is WNHNN, CDR2 SYGVQD, per germline (reference sequence). The CDR3 nucleotides read TGCGCCAGCAGTGAGGGACAGGGCTACGAGCAGTACTTC. Its translation is CASSEGQGYEQYF.

The chain uses TRBV27 and TRBJ1-2; 7 bases are shared with TRBD1. The CDR3 contains 13 residues. With 5 bases clipped from V and 4 bases from J, the junction kept 4 bases outside the gene matches. Germline-derived CDR1 and CDR2 are MNHEY and SMNVEV (reference sequence). The CDR3 loop reads CASSPAGGYGYTF. The CDR3 DNA reads as TGTGCCAGCAGTCCGGCAGGGGGCTATGGCTACACCTTC.

The rearrangement links TRBV23-1 to TRBJ2-3; D not certain. TRBV23-1 is an ORF; its function is uncertain. The CDR3 contains 9 residues. V was cut by 7 bases and J by 4 bases, with 0 bases left in between. The CDR3 loop reads CASTDTQYF. The CDR3 bases are TGCGCCAGCACAGATACGCAGTATTTT.

J is TRBJ1-6 and V is TRBV12-5, with TRBD1 identical over 7 bases. The CDR3 loop spans 13 amino acids. With V trimmed by 1 base and J by 9 bases, 0 bases remained unmatched. Per germline, CDR1 LGHNT and CDR2 FRNRAP. The CDR3 region has the DNA TGTGCTAGTGGTTTGGGACAGGGTTCACCCCTCCACTTT. Its protein is CASGLGQGSPLHF.

V and J are TRBV4-3 and TRBJ1-6; tentative D call: TRBD1 (6 bases). This CDR3 spans 14 amino acids. Per germline, CDR1 LGHNA and CDR2 YSLEER. With 0 bases removed from V and 7 bases from J, the gap between germline ends came to 7 bases. In nucleotides, the CDR3 is TGCGCCAGCAGCCAAGACAGGGGCAATTCACCCCTCCACTTT. It is translated as CASSQDRGNSPLHF.

The chain uses TRBV30 and TRBJ1-1, with a weak D call TRBD1 (5 bases). Trimming took 4 bases from V and 4 from J, leaving 7 bases between them. The CDR3 covers 11 residues. Germline V gene sequence: CDR1 GTSNPN, CDR2 SVGIG (reference sequence). This CDR3 is CAWNGGTEAFF. The CDR3 DNA is TGTGCCTGGAACGGGGGCACTGAAGCTTTCTTT.

The chain recombines TRBV7-9 with TRBJ2-3; possibly TRBD1 or TRBD2 for D (6 bases each). This CDR3 has 14 residues. Germline CDR1 is SEHNR and CDR2 is FQNEAQ (reference sequence). Deletions cut 1 base from V and 2 bases from J, with 7 bases between. CDR3: CASSLGGATDTQYF. CDR3 DNA: TGTGCCAGCAGCTTAGGGGGGGCCACAGATACGCAGTATTTT. Using reference TRBV7-9 and TRBJ2-3 for the parts outside the CDR3, the full variable domain is DTGVSQNPRHKITKRGQNVTFRCDPISEHNRLYWYRQTLGQGPEFLTYFQNEAQLEKSRLLSDRFSAERPKGSFSTLEIQRTEQGDSAMYLCASSLGGATDTQYFGPGTRLTVL.

CDR3 region: CASSIALTGELFF. Here the CDR3 DNA reads TGTGCCAGTAGTATTGCCCTCACCGGGGAGCTGTTTTTT. The rearrangement links TRBV19 to TRBJ2-2; no reliable D call. CDR3 length: 13 amino acids. Germline V gives CDR1 LNHDA, CDR2 SQIVND (reference sequence). The V and J ends lost 3 bases and 4 bases respectively, with 6 bases between them. Drawing the rest from reference TRBV19 and TRBJ2-2, the complete variable domain is DGGITQSPKYLFRKEGQNVTLSCEQNLNHDAMYWYRQDPGQGLRLIYYSQIVNDFQKGDIAEGYSVSREKKESFPLTVTSAQKNPTAFYLCASSIALTGELFFGEGSRLTVL.

The chain carries TRBV25-1 and TRBJ1-1, with a tentative D call TRBD1 (5 bases). The germline V and J ends were trimmed by 0 bases and 1 base, with 6 bases remaining between them. This CDR3 region has 14 residues. The germline V gene encodes CDR1 MGHDK and CDR2 SYGVNS. The CDR3 is CASSEYGTNTEAFF. The CDR3 coding sequence is TGTGCCAGCAGTGAATATGGGACGAACACTGAAGCTTTCTTT.

The rearrangement joins TRBV7-2 to TRBJ2-1; 12 nucleotides match TRBD2. This CDR3 spans 14 amino acids. The trim removed 5 bases at V and 5 bases at J, leaving 1 base unmatched. Per the germline V gene, CDR1 is SGHTA and CDR2 is FQGNSA. CDR3 nucleotide sequence: TGTGCCAGCAGCCGACTAGCGGGGGACAATGAGCAGTTCTTC. Protein: CASSRLAGDNEQFF.